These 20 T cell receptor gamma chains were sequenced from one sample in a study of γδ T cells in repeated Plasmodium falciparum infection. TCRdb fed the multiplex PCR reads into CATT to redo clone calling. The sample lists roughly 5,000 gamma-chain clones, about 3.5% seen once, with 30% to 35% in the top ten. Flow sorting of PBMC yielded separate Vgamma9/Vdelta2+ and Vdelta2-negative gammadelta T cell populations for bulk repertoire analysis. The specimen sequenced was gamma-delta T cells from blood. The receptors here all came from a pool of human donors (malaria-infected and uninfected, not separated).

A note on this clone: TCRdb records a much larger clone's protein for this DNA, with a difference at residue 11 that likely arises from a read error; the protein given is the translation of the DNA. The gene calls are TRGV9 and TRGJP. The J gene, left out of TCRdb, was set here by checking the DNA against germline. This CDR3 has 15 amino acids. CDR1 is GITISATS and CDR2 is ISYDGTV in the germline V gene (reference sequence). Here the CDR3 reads CALWSQELGKEIKVF. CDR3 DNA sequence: TGTGCCTTGTGGTCGCAAGAGTTGGGCAAAGAAATCAAGGTATTT.

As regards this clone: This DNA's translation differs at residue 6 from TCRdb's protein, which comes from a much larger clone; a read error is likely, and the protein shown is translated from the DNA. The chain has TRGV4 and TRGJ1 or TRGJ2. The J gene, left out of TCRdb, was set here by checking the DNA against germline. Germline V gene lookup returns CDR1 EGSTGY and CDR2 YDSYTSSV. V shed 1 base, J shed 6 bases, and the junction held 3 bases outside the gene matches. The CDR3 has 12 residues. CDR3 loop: CATWDGVYKKLF. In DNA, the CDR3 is TGTGCCACCTGGGATGGAGTTTATAAGAAACTCTTT.

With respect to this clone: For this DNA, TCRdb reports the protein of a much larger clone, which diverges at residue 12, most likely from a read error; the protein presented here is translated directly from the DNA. The CDR3 DNA reads as TGTGCCACCTGGGACGGGCGGAATTATTATAAGGAACTCTTT. This gives the protein CATWDGRNYYKELF. The V gene is TRGV2, but the J gene lacks a call. Germline V gives CDR1 EGSNGY, CDR2 YDSYNSKV. This CDR3 comprises 14 residues.

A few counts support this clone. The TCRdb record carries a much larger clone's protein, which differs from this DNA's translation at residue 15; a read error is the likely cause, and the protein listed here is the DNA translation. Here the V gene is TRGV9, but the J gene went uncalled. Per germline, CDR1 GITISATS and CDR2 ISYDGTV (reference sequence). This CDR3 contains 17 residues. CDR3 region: CALWEVTQELGKKIEVF. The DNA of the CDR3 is TGTGCCTTGTGGGAGGTGACTCAAGAGTTGGGCAAAAAAATCGAGGTATTT.

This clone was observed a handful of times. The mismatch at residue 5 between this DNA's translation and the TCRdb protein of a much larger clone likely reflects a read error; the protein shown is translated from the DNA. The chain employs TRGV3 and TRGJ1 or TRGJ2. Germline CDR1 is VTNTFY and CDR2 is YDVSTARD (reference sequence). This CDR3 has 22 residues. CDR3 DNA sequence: TGTGCCACCTGGTACAGGCGTTTAGTAAGGACGCCCACCATATCGAATTATTATAAGAAACTCTTT. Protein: CATWYRRLVRTPTISNYYKKLF.

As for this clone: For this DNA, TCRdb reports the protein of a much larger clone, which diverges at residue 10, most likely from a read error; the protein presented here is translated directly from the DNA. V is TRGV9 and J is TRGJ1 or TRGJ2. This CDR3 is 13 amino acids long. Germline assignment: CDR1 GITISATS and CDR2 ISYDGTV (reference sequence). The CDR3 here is CALWEPHYYMKLF. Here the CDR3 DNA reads TGTGCCTTGTGGGAGCCACATTATTATATGAAACTCTTT.

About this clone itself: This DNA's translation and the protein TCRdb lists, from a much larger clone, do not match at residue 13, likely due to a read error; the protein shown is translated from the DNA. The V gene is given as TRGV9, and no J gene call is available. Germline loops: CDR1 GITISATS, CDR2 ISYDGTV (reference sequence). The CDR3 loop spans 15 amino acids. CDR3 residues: CALWEAELGKKIEVF. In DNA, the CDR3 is TGTGCCTTGTGGGAGGCCGAGTTGGGCAAAAAAATCGAGGTATTT.

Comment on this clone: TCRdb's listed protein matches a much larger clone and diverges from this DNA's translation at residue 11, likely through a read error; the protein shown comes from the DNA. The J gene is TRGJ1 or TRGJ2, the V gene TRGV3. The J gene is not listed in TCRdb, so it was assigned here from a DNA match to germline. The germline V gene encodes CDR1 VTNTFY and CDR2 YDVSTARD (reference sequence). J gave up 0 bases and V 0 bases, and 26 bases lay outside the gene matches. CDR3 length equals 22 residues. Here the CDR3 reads CATWDRRLVRSPTISNYYKKLF. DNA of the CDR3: TGTGCCACCTGGGACAGGCGTTTAGTAAGGTCGCCCACCATATCGAATTATTATAAGAAACTCTTT.

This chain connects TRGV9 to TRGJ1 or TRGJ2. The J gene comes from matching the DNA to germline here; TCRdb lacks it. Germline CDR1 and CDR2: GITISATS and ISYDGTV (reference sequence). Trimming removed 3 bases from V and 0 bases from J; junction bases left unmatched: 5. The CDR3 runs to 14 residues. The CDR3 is CALWENGNYYKKLF. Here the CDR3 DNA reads TGTGCCTTGTGGGAGAACGGGAATTATTATAAGAAACTCTTT.

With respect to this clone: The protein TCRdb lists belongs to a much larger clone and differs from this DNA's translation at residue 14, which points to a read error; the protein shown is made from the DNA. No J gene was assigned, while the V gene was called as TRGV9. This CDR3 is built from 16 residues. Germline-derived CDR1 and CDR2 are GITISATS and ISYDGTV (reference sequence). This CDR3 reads CALWEAIELGKKIEVF. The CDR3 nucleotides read TGTGCCTTGTGGGAGGCGATAGAGTTGGGCAAAAAAATCGAGGTATTT.

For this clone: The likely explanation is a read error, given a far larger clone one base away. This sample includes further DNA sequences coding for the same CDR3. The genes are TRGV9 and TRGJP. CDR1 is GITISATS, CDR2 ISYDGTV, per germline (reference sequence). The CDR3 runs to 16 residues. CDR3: CALWGTQELGKKIKVF. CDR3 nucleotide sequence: TGTGCCTTGTGGGGGACACAAGAGCTGGGCAAAAAAATCAAGGTATTT.

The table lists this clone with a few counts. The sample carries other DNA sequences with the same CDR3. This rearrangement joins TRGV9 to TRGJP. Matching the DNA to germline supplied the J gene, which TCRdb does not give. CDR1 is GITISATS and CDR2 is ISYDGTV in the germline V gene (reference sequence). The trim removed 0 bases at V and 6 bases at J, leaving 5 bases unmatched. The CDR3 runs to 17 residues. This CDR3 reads CALWEVSGELGKKIKVF. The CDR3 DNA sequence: TGTGCCTTGTGGGAGGTGTCAGGAGAGTTGGGCAAAAAAATCAAGGTATTT.

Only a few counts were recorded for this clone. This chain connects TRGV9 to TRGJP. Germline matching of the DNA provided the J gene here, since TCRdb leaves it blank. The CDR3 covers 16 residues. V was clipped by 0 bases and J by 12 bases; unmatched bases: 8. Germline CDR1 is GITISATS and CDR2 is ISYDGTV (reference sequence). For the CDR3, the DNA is TGTGCCTTGTGGGAGGTGCGCCTTGAGGGCAAAAAAATCAAGGTATTT. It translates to CALWEVRLEGKKIKVF.

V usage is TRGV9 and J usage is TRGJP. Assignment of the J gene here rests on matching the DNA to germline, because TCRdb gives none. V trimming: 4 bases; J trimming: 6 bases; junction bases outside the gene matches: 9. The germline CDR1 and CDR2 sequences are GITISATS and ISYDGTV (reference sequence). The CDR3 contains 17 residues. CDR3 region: CALWEAAAELGKKIKVF. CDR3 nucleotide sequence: TGTGCCTTGTGGGAAGCCGCCGCAGAGTTGGGCAAAAAAATCAAGGTATTT.

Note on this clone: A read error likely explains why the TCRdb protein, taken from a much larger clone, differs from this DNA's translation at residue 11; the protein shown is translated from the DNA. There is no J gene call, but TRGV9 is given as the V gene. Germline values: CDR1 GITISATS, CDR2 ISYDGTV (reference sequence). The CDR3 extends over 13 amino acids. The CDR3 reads CALWEVFYYKRLF. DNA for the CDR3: TGTGCCTTGTGGGAGGTTTTCTATTATAAGAGACTCTTT.

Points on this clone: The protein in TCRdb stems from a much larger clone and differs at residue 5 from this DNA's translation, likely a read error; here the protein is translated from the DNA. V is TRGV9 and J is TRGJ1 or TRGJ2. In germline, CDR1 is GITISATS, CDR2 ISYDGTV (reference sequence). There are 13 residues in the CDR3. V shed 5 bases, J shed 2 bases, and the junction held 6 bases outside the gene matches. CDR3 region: CALWGEDYYKKLF. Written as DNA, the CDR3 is TGTGCCTTGTGGGGCGAAGATTATTATAAGAAACTCTTT.

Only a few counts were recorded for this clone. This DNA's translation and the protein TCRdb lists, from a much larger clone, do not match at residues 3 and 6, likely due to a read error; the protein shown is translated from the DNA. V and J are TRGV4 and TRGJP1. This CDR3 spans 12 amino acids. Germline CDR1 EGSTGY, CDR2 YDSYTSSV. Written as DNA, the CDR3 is TGTGCCATCTGGGGCATTGGTTGGTTCAAGATATTT. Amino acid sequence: CAIWGIGWFKIF.

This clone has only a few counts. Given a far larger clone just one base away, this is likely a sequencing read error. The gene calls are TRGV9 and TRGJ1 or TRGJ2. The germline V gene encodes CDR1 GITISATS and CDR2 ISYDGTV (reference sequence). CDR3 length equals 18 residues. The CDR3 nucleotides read TGTGCCTTGTGGGAGGTCTGGCCTGTTTACTCGAATTATTATAAGAAGCTCTTT. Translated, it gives CALWEVWPVYSNYYKKLF.

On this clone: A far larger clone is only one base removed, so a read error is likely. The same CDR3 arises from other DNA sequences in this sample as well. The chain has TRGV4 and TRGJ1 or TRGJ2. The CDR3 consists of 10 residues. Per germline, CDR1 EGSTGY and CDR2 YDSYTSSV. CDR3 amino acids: CATNYYKKLF. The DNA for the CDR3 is TGTGCCACGAATTATTATAAGAAACTCTTC.

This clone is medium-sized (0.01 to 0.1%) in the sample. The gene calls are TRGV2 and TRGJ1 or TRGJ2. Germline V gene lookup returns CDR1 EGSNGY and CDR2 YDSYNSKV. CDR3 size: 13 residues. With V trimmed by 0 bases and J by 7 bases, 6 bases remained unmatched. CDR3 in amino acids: CATWDGRGYKKLF. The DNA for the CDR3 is TGTGCCACCTGGGACGGGCGAGGATATAAGAAACTCTTT.